This TCR beta chain emerged from a study of vaccination effects on CD4 cells after COVID-19. Looking at the study overall: Prior to sequencing, the ViraFEST assay stimulated PBMC with viral peptide pools, which expanded the antigen-specific CD4+ T cells.

This clone has just a few counts. Its antigen remains unidentified. Following an approximately 9-day culture, CD4+ T cells were purified. Either the mRNA-1273 or the BNT162b2 vaccine was given to participants as two doses. Prior SARS-CoV-2 infection was absent in the vaccine recipients, as shown by negative nucleocapsid antibodies. Days 3 and 7 were when half the medium was replaced with IL-2 medium. The protocol was immunoSEQ multiplex PCR, while the TCRdb copy is restricted to in-frame clones and leaves out a portion. The sample includes about 40,000 clones, under 70% of them seen just once. General study results and limits: After vaccination, at late timepoints, clones induced by infection and by vaccine contracted markedly.

The CDR3 is 14 residues long. The V end was cut by 3 bases, the J end by 2 bases, with 8 bases between. CDR1 and CDR2 from the germline V gene are ENHRY and SYGVKD. Sequenced material: CD4+ T cells from PBMCs cultured without peptide, taken after COVID-19 vaccination. The chain couples TRBV10-3 to TRBJ1-3; D is perhaps TRBD1 (5 bases). This receptor was taken from a human donor who received a COVID-19 vaccine. Here the CDR3 reads CAISDTGAGNTIYF. The DNA for the CDR3 is TGTGCCATCAGTGATACGGGGGCTGGAAACACCATATATTTT.